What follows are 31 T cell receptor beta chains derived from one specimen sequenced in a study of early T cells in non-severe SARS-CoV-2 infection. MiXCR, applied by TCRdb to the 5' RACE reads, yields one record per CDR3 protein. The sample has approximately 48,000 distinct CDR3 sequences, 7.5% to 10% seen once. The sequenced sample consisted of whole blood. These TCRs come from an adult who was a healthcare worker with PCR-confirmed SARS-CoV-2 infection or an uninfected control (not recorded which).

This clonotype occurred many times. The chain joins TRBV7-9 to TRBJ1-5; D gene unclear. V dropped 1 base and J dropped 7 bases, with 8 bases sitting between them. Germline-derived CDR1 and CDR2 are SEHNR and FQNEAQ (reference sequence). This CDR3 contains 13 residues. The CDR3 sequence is CASSLGGLQPQHF. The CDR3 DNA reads TGTGCCAGCAGCTTAGGGGGTTTACAGCCCCAGCATTTT.

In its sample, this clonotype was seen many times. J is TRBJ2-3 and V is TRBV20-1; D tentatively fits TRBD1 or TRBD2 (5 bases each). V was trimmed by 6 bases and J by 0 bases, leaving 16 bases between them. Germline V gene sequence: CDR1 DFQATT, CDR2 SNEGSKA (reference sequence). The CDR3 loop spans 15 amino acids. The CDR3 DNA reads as TGCAGTGCCCCGAGGGCAGGGAAAAGCACAGATACGCAGTATTTT. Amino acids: CSAPRAGKSTDTQYF.

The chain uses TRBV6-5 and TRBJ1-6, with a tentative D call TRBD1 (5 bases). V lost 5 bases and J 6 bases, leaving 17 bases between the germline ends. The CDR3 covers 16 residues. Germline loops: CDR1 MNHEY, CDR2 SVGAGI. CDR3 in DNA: TGTGCCAGCAGTCACCGGCGGGGGGTCCTTAATTCACCCCTCCACTTT. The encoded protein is CASSHRRGVLNSPLHF.

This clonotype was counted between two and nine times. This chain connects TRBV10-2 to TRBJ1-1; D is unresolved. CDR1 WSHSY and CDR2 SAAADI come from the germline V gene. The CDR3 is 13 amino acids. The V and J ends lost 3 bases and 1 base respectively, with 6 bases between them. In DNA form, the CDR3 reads TGCGCCAGCAGTGATGAGGAGAACACTGAAGCTTTCTTT. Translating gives CASSDEENTEAFF.

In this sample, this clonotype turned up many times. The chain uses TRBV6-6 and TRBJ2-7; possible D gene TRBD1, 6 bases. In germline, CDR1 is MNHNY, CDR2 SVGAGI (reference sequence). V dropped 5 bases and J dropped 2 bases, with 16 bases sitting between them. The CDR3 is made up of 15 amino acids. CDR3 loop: CASSNGQSPAYEQYF. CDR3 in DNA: TGTGCCAGCAGTAACGGACAGAGTCCAGCCTACGAGCAGTACTTC.

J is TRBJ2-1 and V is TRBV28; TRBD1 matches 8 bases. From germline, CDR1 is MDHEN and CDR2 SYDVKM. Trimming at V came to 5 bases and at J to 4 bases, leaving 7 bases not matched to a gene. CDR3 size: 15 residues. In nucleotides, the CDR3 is TGTGCCAGCAGTATCCGGGACAGGCTTTACAATGAGCAGTTCTTC. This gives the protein CASSIRDRLYNEQFF.

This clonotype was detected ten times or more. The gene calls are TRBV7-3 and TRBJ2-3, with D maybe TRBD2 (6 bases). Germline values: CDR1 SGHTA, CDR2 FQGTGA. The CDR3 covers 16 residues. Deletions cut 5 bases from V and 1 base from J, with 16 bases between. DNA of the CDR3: TGTGCCAGCAGCCCTACGGCTAGCGTTGGCACAGATACGCAGTATTTT. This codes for CASSPTASVGTDTQYF.

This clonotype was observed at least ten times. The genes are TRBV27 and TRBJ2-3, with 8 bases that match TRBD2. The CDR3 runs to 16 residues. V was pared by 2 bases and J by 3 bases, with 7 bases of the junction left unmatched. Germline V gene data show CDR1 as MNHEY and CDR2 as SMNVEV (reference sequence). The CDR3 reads CASSLMPGGGTDTQYF. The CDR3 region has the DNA TGTGCCAGCAGTTTAATGCCGGGAGGGGGTACAGATACGCAGTATTTT.

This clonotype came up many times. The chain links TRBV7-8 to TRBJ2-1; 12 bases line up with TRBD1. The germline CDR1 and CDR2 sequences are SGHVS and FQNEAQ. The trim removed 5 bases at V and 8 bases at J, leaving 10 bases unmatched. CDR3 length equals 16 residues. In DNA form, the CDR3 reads TGTGCCAGCAGCCCGTCGGGGGGACAGGGGGCGGATGAGCAGTTCTTC. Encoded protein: CASSPSGGQGADEQFF.

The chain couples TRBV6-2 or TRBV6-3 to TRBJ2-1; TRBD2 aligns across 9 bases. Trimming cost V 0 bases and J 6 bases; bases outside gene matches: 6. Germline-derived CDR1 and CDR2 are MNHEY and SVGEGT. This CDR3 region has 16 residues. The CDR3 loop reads CASSYSLGLAGNEQFF. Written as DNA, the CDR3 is TGTGCCAGCAGTTACTCACTGGGACTAGCAGGCAATGAGCAGTTCTTC.

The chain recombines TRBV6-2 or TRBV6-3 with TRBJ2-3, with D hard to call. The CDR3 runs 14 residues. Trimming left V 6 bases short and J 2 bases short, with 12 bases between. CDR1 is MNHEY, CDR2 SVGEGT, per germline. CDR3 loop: CASRPNWDTDTQYF. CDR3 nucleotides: TGTGCCAGCAGACCCAACTGGGACACAGATACGCAGTATTTT.

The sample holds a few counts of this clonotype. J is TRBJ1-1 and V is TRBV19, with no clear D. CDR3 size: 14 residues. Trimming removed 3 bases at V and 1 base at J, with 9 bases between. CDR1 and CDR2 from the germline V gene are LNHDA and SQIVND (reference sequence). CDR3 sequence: CASSIWSGNTEAFF. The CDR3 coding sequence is TGTGCCAGTAGTATTTGGTCGGGGAACACTGAAGCTTTCTTT.

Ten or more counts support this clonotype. The CDR3 loop reads CSVEPGQGKGNDEQFF. DNA of the CDR3: TGCAGCGTTGAACCGGGACAGGGTAAGGGAAACGATGAGCAGTTCTTC. This chain links TRBV29-1 with TRBJ2-1; 9 bases fit TRBD1. Germline loops: CDR1 SQVTM, CDR2 ANQGSEA. Trimming removed 2 bases from V and 8 bases from J; junction bases left unmatched: 13. This CDR3 region has 16 residues.

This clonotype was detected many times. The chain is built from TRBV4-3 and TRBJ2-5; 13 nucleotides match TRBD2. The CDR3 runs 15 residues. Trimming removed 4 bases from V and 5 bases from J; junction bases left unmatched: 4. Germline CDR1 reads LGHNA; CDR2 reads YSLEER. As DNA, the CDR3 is TGCGCCAGCAGCCCGGGACTAGCGGGACGGGAGACCCAGTACTTC. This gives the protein CASSPGLAGRETQYF.

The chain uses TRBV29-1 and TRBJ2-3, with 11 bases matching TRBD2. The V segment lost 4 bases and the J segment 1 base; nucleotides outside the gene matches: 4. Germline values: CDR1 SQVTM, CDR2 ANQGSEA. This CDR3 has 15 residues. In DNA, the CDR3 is TGCAGCGTTGGTAAGACTAGCGGGGGCACAGATACGCAGTATTTT. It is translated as CSVGKTSGGTDTQYF.

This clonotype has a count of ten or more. The CDR3, as DNA: TGTGCCAGCAGCTTCTACCTTCGGGGCGGGGATACGCAGTATTTT. Residues: CASSFYLRGGDTQYF. The V call is TRBV5-4, the J call TRBJ2-3; the D call may be TRBD1 or TRBD2 (5 bases each). Germline assignment: CDR1 SGHNT and CDR2 YYREEE (reference sequence). Between the trimmed V and J ends, which lost 2 bases and 6 bases, there was a span of 16 bases. This CDR3 has 15 residues.

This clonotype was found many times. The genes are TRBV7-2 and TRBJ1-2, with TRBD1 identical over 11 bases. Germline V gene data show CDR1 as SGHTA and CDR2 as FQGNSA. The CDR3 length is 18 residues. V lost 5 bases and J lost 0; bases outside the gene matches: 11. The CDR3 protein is CASSPVWTGGRTNYGYTF. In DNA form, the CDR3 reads TGTGCCAGCAGCCCAGTATGGACAGGGGGCCGAACTAACTATGGCTACACCTTC.

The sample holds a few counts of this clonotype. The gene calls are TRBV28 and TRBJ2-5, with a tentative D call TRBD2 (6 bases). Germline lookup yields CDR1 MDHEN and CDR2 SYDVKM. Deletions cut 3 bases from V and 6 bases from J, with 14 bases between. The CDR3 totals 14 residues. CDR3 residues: CASSFGGAQKTQYF. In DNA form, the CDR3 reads TGTGCCAGCAGTTTTGGAGGGGCGCAGAAGACCCAGTACTTC.

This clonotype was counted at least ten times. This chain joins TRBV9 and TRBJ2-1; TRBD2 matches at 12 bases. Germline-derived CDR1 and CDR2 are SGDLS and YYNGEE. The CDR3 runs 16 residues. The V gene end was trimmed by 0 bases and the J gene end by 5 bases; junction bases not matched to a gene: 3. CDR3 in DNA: TGTGCCAGCAGCGTAGGGACTAGCGGGGATGACAATGAGCAGTTCTTC. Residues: CASSVGTSGDDNEQFF.

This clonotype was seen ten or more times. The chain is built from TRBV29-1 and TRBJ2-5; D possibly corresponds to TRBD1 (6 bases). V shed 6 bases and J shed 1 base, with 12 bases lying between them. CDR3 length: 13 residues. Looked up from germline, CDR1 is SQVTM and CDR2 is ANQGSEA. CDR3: CSVETGPQETQYF. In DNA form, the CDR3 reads TGCAGCGTCGAGACAGGTCCCCAAGAGACCCAGTACTTC.

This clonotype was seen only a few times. The CDR3 region is CASSIAREGSTDTQYF. CDR3 DNA: TGTGCCAGTAGTATAGCTCGGGAAGGGAGCACAGATACGCAGTATTTT. The chain links TRBV19 to TRBJ2-3, with D maybe TRBD2 (5 bases). V gave up 1 base and J gave up 0 bases, with 11 bases separating them. CDR3 length: 16 amino acids. CDR1 is LNHDA, CDR2 SQIVND, per germline (reference sequence). Together with reference TRBV19 and TRBJ2-3, the CDR3 gives the full variable domain: DGGITQSPKYLFRKEGQNVTLSCEQNLNHDAMYWYRQDPGQGLRLIYYSQIVNDFQKGDIAEGYSVSREKKESFPLTVTSAQKNPTAFYLCASSIAREGSTDTQYFGPGTRLTVL.

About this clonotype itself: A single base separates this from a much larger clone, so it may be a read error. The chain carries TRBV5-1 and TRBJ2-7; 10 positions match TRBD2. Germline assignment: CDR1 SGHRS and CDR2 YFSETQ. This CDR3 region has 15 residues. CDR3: CTSSFLAGASYEQYF. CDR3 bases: TGCACCAGCAGCTTTCTAGCGGGGGCTTCCTACGAGCAGTACTTC.

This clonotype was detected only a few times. The CDR3 here is CASSLAGTGDGEQFF. CDR3 coding DNA: TGTGCCAGCAGTTTGGCAGGGACAGGGGACGGTGAGCAGTTCTTC. V is TRBV12-3 or TRBV12-4 and J is TRBJ2-1, with 10 positions matching TRBD1. Trimming removed 3 bases from V and 9 bases from J; junction bases left unmatched: 8. There are 15 residues in the CDR3.

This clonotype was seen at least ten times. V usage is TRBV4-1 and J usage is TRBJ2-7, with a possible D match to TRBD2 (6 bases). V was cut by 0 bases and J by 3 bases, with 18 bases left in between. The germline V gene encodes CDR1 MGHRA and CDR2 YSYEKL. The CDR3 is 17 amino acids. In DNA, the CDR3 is TGCGCCAGCAGCCAAGATCGACTAGTAGCAGGCCGCTACGAGCAGTACTTC. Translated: CASSQDRLVAGRYEQYF.

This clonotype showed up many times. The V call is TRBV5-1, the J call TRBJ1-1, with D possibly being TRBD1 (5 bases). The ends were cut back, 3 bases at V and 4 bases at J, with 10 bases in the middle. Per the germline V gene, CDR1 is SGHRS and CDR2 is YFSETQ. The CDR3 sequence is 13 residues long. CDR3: CASSSTGGTEAFF. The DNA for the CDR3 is TGCGCCAGCAGCTCCACCGGGGGCACTGAAGCTTTCTTT.

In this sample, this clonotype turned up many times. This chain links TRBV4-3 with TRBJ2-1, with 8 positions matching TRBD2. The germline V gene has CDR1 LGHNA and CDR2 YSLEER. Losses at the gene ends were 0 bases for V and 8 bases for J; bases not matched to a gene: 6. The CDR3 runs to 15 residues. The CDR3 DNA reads TGCGCCAGCAGCCAAGAGGCGAGCGGGAGCTATGAGCAGTTCTTC. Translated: CASSQEASGSYEQFF.

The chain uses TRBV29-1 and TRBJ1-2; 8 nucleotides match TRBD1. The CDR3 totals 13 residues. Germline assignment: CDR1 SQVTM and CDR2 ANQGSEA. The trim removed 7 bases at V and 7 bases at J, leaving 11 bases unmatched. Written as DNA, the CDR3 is TGCAGCGCTCCGACAGGGGCACAGAGTGGCTACACCTTC. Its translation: CSAPTGAQSGYTF.

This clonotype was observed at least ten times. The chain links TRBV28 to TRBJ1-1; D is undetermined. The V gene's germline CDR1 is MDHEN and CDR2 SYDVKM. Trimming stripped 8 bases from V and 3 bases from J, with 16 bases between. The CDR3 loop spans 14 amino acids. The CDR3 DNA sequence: TGTGCCAGCCTGTGGACTCAACGAGACACTGAAGCTTTCTTT. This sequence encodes CASLWTQRDTEAFF.

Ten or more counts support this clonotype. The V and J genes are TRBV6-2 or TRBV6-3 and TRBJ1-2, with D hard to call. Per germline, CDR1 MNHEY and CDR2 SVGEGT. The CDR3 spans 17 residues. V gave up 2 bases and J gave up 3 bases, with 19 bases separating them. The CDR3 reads CASSYRLEGFVDYGYTF. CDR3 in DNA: TGTGCCAGCAGTTACCGTCTTGAGGGATTTGTTGACTATGGCTACACCTTC.

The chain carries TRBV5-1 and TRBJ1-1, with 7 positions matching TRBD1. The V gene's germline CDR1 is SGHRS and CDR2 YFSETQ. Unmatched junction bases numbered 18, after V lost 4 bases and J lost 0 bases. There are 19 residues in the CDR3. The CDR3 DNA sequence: TGCGCCAGCAGCAAACAGCCACCCACAGGGGTCACCATGAACACTGAAGCTTTCTTT. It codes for CASSKQPPTGVTMNTEAFF.

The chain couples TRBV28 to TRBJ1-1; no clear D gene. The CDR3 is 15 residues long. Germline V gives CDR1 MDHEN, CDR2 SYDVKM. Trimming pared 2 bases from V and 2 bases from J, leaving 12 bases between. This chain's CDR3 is CASSLEGNLNTEAFF. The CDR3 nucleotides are TGTGCCAGCAGTTTAGAGGGCAACCTCAACACTGAAGCTTTCTTT.